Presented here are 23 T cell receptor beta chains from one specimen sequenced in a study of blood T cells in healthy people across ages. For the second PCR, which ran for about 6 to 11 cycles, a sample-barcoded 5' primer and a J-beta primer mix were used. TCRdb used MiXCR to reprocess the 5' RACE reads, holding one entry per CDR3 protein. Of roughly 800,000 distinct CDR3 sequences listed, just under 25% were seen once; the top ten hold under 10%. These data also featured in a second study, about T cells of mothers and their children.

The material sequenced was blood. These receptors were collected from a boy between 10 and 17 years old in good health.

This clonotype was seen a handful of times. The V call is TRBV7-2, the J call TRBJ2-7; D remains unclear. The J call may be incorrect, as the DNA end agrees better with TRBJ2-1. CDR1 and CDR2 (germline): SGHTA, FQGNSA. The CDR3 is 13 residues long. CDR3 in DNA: TGTGCCAGCAGCTTAGCTACTGGATATGGGCAGTTCTTC. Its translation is CASSLATGYGQFF.

CDR3 sequence reads: CATSSEDRGHNQPQHF. Written as DNA, the CDR3 is TGTGCCACCAGCAGTGAGGACAGGGGGCACAATCAGCCCCAGCATTTT. The rearrangement uses TRBV15 and TRBJ1-5; 11 bases align to TRBD1. This CDR3 contains 16 residues. Trimming at V came to 3 bases and at J to 3 bases, leaving 4 bases not matched to a gene. The germline V gene encodes CDR1 LNHNV and CDR2 YYDKDF (reference sequence). Using reference TRBV15 and TRBJ1-5 for the parts outside the CDR3, the full variable domain is DAMVIQNPRYQVTQFGKPVTLSCSQTLNHNVMYWYQQKSSQAPKLLFHYYDKDFNNEADTPDNFQSRRPNTSFCFLDIRSPGLGDTAMYLCATSSEDRGHNQPQHFGDGTRLSIL.

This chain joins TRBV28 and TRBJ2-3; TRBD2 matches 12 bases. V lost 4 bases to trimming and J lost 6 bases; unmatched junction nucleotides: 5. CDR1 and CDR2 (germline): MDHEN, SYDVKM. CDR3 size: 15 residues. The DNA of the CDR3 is TGTGCCAGCAGTTCTAGCGGGAGGGCCCTCGATACGCAGTATTTT. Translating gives CASSSSGRALDTQYF.

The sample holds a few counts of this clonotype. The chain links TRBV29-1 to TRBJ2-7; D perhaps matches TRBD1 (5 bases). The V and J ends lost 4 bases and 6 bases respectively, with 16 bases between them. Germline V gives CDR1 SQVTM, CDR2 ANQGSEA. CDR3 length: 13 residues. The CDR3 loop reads CSVARVGNTEQYF. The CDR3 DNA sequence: TGCAGCGTTGCCAGGGTGGGGAACACCGAGCAGTACTTC.

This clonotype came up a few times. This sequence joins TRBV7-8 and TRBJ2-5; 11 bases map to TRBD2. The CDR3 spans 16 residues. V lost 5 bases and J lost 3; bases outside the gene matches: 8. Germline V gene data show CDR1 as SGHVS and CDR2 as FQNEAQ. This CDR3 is CASSPVAGGREETQYF. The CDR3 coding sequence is TGTGCCAGCAGCCCAGTAGCGGGGGGGCGGGAAGAGACCCAGTACTTC. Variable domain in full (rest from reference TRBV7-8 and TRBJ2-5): GAGVSQSPRYKVAKRGQDVALRCDPISGHVSLFWYQQALGQGPEFLTYFQNEAQLDKSGLPSDRFFAERPEGSVSTLKIQRTQQEDSAVYLCASSPVAGGREETQYFGPGTRLLVL.

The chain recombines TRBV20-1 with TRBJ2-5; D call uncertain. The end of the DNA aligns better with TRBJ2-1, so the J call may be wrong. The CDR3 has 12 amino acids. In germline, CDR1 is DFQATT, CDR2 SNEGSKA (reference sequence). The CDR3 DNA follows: TGCAGTGCCTCCAAGTCGTACGATGAGCAGTTCTTC. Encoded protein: CSASKSYDEQFF.

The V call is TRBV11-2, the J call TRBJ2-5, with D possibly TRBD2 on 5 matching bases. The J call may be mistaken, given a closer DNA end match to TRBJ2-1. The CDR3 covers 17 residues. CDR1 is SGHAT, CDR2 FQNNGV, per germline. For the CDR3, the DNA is TGTGCCAGCAGCTTAGGGGCGGAGGCCTTCTCCTACAATGAGCAGTTCTTC. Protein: CASSLGAEAFSYNEQFF.

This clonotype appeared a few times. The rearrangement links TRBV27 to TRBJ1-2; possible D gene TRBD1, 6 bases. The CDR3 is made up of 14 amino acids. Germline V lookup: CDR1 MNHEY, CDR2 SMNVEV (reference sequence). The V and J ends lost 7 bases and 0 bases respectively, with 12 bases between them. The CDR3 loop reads CASTPTGSNYGYTF. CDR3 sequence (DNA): TGTGCCAGCACCCCGACAGGATCTAACTATGGCTACACCTTC.

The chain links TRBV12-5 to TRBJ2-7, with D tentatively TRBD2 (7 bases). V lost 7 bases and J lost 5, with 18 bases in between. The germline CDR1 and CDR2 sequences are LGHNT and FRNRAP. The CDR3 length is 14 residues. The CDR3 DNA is TGTGCTAGTGCCGCCATCGGGGGGCTACACGAGCAGTACTTC. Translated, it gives CASAAIGGLHEQYF.

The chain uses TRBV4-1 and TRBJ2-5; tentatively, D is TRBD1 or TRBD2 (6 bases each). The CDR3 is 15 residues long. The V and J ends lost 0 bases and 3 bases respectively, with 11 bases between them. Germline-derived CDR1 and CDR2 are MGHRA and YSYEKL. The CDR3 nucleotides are TGCGCCAGCAGCCAAGATCCGGGGGCCGAAGAGACCCAGTACTTC. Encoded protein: CASSQDPGAEETQYF.

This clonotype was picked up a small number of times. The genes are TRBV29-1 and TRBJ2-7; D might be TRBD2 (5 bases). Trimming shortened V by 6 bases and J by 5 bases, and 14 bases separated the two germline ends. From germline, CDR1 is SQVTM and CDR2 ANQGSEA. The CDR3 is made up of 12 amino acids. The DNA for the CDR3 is TGCAGCGTGCACGACATTAGCGACGAGCAGTACTTC. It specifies CSVHDISDEQYF.

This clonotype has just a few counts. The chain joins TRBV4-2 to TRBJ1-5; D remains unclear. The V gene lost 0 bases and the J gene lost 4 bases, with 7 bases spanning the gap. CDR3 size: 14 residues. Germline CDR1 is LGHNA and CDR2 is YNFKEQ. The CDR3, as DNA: TGTGCCAGCAGCCAAGATTTAGGTAATCAGCCCCAGCATTTT. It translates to CASSQDLGNQPQHF.

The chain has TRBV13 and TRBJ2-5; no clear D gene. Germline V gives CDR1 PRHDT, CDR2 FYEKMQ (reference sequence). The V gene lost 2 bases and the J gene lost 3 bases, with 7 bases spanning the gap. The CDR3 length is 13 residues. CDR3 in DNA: TGTGCCAGCAGCTTAATGCGGAAAGAGACCCAGTACTTC. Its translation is CASSLMRKETQYF.

The CDR3 region is CASSLGGAWSEQYF. CDR3 sequence (DNA): TGTGCCAGCAGCTTGGGGGGGGCGTGGAGCGAGCAGTACTTC. The genes are TRBV5-6 and TRBJ2-7; D is perhaps TRBD1 or TRBD2 (6 bases each). The CDR3 spans 14 residues. CDR1 is SGHDT and CDR2 is YYEEEE in the germline V gene. V was clipped by 0 bases and J by 6 bases, with 13 bases between them. Complete variable domain (other parts from reference TRBV5-6 and TRBJ2-7): DAGVTQSPTHLIKTRGQQVTLRCSPKSGHDTVSWYQQALGQGPQFIFQYYEEEERQRGNFPDRFSGHQFPNYSSELNVNALLLGDSALYLCASSLGGAWSEQYFGPGTRLTVT.

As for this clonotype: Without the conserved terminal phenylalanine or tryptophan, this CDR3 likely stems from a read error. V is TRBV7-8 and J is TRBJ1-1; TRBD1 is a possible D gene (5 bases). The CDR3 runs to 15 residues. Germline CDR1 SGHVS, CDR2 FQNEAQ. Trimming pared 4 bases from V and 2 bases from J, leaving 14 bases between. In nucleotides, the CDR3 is TGTGCCAGCAGCTCAGGGCTCATAGGAAACACTGAAGCTTTCCTT. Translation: CASSSGLIGNTEAFL.

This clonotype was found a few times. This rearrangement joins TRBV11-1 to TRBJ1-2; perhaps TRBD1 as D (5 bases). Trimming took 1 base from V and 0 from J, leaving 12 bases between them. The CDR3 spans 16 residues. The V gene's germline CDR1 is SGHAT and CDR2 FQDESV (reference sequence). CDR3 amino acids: CASSLGPGRTNYGYTF. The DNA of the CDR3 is TGTGCCAGCAGCTTAGGCCCGGGACGGACTAACTATGGCTACACCTTC. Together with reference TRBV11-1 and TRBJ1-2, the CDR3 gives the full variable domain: EAEVAQSPRYKITEKSQAVAFWCDPISGHATLYWYRQILGQGPELLVQFQDESVVDDSQLPKDRFSAERLKGVDSTLKIQPAELGDSAMYLCASSLGPGRTNYGYTFGSGTRLTVV.

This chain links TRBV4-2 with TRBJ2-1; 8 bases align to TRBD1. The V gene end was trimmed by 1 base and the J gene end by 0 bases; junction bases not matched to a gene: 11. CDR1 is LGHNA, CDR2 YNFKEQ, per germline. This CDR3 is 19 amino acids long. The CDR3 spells CASSQAGQGALSSYNEQFF. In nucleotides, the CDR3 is TGTGCCAGCAGCCAAGCCGGGCAGGGGGCGCTGAGCTCCTACAATGAGCAGTTCTTC.

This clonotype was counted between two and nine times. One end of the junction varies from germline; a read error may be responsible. CDR3 loop: CASSQLTSGLAGTYGQYF. As DNA, the CDR3 is TGCGCCAGCAGCCAGCTCACGTCGGGACTAGCGGGCACCTACGGGCAGTACTTC. This chain connects TRBV4-1 to TRBJ2-7; 12 bases agree with TRBD2. Germline values: CDR1 MGHRA, CDR2 YSYEKL. The length of the CDR3 is 18 residues.

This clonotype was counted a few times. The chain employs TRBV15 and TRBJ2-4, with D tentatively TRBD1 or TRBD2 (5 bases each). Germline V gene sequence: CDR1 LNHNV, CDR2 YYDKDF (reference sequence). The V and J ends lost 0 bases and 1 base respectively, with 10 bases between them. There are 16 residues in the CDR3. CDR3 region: CATSREGVLAKNIQYF. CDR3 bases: TGTGCCACCAGCAGAGAGGGGGTATTGGCCAAAAACATTCAGTACTTC.

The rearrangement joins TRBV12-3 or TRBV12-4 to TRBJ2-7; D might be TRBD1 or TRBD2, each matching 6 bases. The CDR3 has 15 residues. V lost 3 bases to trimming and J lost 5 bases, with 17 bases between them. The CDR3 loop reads CASSLGALGGDEQYF. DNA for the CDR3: TGTGCCAGCAGTTTGGGGGCTCTGGGGGGCGACGAGCAGTACTTC.

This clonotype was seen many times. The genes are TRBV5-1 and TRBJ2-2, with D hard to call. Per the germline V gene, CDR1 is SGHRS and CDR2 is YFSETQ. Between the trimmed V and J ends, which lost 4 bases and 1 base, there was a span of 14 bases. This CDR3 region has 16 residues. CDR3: CASSMAQPGNTGELFF. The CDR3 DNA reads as TGCGCCAGCAGCATGGCGCAGCCCGGGAACACCGGGGAGCTGTTTTTT.

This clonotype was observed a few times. The CDR3 bases are TGTGCCAGCAGTTCTGATCTGGGGGGGGGCACACATGAGCAGTTCTTC. It is translated as CASSSDLGGGTHEQFF. The chain combines TRBV12-3 or TRBV12-4 with TRBJ2-5; D is perhaps TRBD2 (7 bases). Judging by the DNA end, TRBJ2-1 fits better; the J call may be wrong. The CDR3 has 16 amino acids.

The DNA of the CDR3 is TGCAGTGCTGGGACAGGGGCGGTGGGGGTCCTGACTTTC. Its translation: CSAGTGAVGVLTF. The chain is built from TRBV20-1 and TRBJ2-6; TRBD1 matches 10 bases. J was trimmed by 13 bases and V by 5 bases; bases with no gene match: 8. CDR3 length: 13 amino acids. Germline-derived CDR1 and CDR2 are DFQATT and SNEGSKA (reference sequence).